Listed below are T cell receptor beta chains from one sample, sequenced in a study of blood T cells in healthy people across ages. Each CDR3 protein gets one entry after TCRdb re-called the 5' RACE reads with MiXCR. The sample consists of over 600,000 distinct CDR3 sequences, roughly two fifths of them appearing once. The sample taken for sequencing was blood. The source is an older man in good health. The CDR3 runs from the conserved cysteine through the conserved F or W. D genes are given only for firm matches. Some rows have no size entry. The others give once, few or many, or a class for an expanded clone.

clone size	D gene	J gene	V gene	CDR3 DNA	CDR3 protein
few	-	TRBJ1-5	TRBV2	TGTGCCAGCAGTTCGCAGGCCGGCAATCAGCCCCAGCATTTT	CASSSQAGNQPQHF
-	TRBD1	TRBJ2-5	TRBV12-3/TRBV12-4	TGTGCCAGCAGACTACAGGGGTTTAAGGTCAATGAGCAGTACTTC	CASRLQGFKVNEQYF
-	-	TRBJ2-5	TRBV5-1	TGCGCCAGCAGCTCCTTAGGACTGGAACAAGAGACCCAGTACTTC	CASSSLGLEQETQYF
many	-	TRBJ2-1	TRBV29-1	TGCAGCTTCGGGGATTGGGGTGAGCAGTTCTTC	CSFGDWGEQFF
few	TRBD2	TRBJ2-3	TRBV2	TGTGCCAGCAGTGCCCCTAGCGGGGTCGATACGCAGTATTTT	CASSAPSGVDTQYF
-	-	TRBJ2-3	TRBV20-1	TGCAGTGCCCCGATCGGCACAGATACGCAGTATTTT	CSAPIGTDTQYF
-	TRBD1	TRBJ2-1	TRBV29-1	TGCAGCGTTAGATGGGGACAGGGGGTCCTCAATGAGCAGTTCTTC	CSVRWGQGVLNEQFF
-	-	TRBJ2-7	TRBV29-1	TGCAGCGTTAGATTTGGCCGCGAGCAGTACTTC	CSVRFGREQYF
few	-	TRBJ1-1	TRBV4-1	TGCGCCAGCAGCCCGGCAGGGTTGGCCACTGAAGCTTTCTTT	CASSPAGLATEAFF
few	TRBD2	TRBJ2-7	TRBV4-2	TGTGCCAGCAGCCTAGGCGGGAGGCAGGGCAATGAGCAGTACTTC	CASSLGGRQGNEQYF
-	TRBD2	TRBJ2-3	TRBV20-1	TGCAGTGCTAGAGGAGGGAGGGCCATATCCACAGATACGCAGTATTTT	CSARGGRAISTDTQYF
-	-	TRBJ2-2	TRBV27	TGTGCCAGCAGCCTACAGGTTGACACCGGGGAGCTGTTTTTT	CASSLQVDTGELFF
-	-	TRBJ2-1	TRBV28	TGTGCCAGCACGGCTCCCGCGCAGACCCAGTTCTTC	CASTAPAQTQFF
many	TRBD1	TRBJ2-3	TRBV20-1	TGCAGTGCTAGAGGGGGGACAGGGACCCCAGATACGCAGTATTTT	CSARGGTGTPDTQYF
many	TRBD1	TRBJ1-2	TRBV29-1	TGCAGCGTTGAAGATCAGTACGGGATAGGGGGCAATGGCTACACCTTC	CSVEDQYGIGGNGYTF
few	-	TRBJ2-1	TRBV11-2	TGTGCCAGCAGCTTCTTTAGCGGAGGGAATGAGCAGTTCTTC	CASSFFSGGNEQFF
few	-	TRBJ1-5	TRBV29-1	TGCAGCGTGGTGCCCAATTCAGTGGGAAGCAATCAGCCCCAGCATTTT	CSVVPNSVGSNQPQHF
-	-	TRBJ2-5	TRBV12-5	TGTGCTAGTGGTTCCCGGGGCAGGGGAGAGACCCAGTACTTC	CASGSRGRGETQYF
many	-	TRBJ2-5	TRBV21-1	TGTGCCAGCAGCAAAGCGCGGGCAGGAGTTGTTGAGACCCAGTACTTC	CASSKARAGVVETQYF
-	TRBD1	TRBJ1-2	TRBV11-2	TGTGCCAGCAGCTTAGGGACAGGGGGCGGTCAATATGGCTACACCTTC	CASSLGTGGGQYGYTF
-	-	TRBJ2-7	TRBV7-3	TGTGCCAGCAGCTTAGAGGCGGGCGAGTACAATGAGCAGTACTTC	CASSLEAGEYNEQYF
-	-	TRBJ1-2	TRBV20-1	TGCAGTGCTAGAGATCGGGGGTTGGGCGCAGAGGTAAATGGCTACACCTTC	CSARDRGLGAEVNGYTF
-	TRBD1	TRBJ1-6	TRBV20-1	TGCAGTGCCCCGGGACAGGGAGACTCACCCCTCCACTTT	CSAPGQGDSPLHF
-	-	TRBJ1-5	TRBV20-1	TGCAGTGCTAGAGAGTCCAGGGTGGGTCAGCCCCAGCATTTT	CSARESRVGQPQHF
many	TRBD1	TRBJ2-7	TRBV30	TGTGCCTGGAGTAAACCGGGACAGACCTACGAGCAGTACTTC	CAWSKPGQTYEQYF
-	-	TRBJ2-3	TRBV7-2	TGTGCCAGCAGCTTAGCGGCACTGGCTACAGATACGCAGTATTTT	CASSLAALATDTQYF
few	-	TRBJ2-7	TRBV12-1	TGTGCCAGCAGCGCCTCCCCATCTGGATCCCACGAGCAGTACTTC	CASSASPSGSHEQYF